The entry that follows covers one T cell receptor beta chain sequence. This CDR3 has 14 residues. Germline loops: CDR1 DFQATT, CDR2 SNEGSKA (reference sequence). The data stem from a study of T cells expressing NK-cell markers. Study-wide background: Seven donors tested HCMV-seropositive and one tested seronegative among the eight sequenced.

TCRdb re-called the 5' RACE reads and shows each CDR3 protein once, DNA omitted. The repertoire shows about 30,000 distinct CDR3 sequences; the top ten hold 60%. This clonotype originated in a woman aged 18 to 75 in good health. The chain links TRBV20-1 to TRBJ2-7. The sample taken for sequencing was blood T cells: a sorted CD56 or NKG2C T cell subset, CD4+ or CD8+ T cells, or bulk PBMC T cells (not recorded which). The CDR3 loop reads CSARVGSRSYEQYF.